The rows below give T cell receptor beta chains drawn from one sample of a study of shared clonotypes between healthy human individuals. Generated by immunoSEQ multiplex PCR, the TCRdb table keeps only in-frame clones and is missing some. The table shows roughly 1 million clones, with around 76% occurring only once. Input material: memory CD4+ T cells sorted from blood. Receptors originate from a man between 18 and 35 years old in good health. Each CDR3 is given with its conserved first and last residue. The D gene is left open where the match is weak. The size entry is marked missing in some rows and otherwise reads once, few, many or a size class.

v_call	d_call	clone_size	j_call	cdr3_nt	cdr3_aa
TRBV4-1	.	.	TRBJ2-5	TGCGCCAGCAGCCCCGGGAGCCGAGAGACCCAGTACTTC	CASSPGSRETQYF
TRBV6-1	.	.	TRBJ2-3	TGTGCCAGCAGTGATCCGGGTGTCGCAGATACGCAGTATTTT	CASSDPGVADTQYF
TRBV19	.	.	TRBJ2-3	TGTGCCAGTAGTCCGTATGGGGGGACAGATACGCAGTATTTT	CASSPYGGTDTQYF
TRBV5-5	TRBD2	.	TRBJ2-2	TGTGCCAGCAGCTTGGATATTTGGCTAGCGGGAACCGGGGAGCTGTTTTTT	CASSLDIWLAGTGELFF
TRBV7-9	TRBD1	.	TRBJ1-2	TGTGCCAGCAGCCCCGGACAGGGGGGGTATGGCTACACCTTC	CASSPGQGGYGYTF
TRBV30	.	.	TRBJ1-6	TGTGCCTGGAGTGTACGGGGCGATTCACCCCTCCACTTT	CAWSVRGDSPLHF
TRBV7-2	.	.	TRBJ1-2	TGTGCCAGCAGCTTAAGTCATGGCTACACCTTC	CASSLSHGYTF
TRBV6-6	.	.	TRBJ1-5	TGTGCCAGCAGTTTGACACTTAGCAATCAGCCCCAGCATTTT	CASSLTLSNQPQHF
TRBV5-1	.	.	TRBJ1-1	TGCGCCAGCAGCTTGACGGGGGCAGGCACTGAAGCTTTCTTT	CASSLTGAGTEAFF
TRBV7-2	TRBD1	.	TRBJ2-3	TGTGCCAGCAGCCCCGATGGACAGGGTGCAGATACGCAGTATTTT	CASSPDGQGADTQYF
TRBV2	.	.	TRBJ2-7	TGTGCCAGCACCTTCGCGGACGCACCCTACGAGCAGTACTTC	CASTFADAPYEQYF
TRBV19	TRBD2	.	TRBJ2-7	TGTGCCAGTAGTATAGGCCGAGGGAGGGACTACGAGCAGTACTTC	CASSIGRGRDYEQYF
TRBV11-3	.	.	TRBJ2-3	TGTGCCAGCAGCCTTCAGGGAGACTCGGATACGCAGTATTTT	CASSLQGDSDTQYF
TRBV18	.	.	TRBJ2-3	TGTGCCAGCTCAGCAGAGCAGGGCATGGGCACAGATACGCAGTATTTT	CASSAEQGMGTDTQYF
TRBV4-2	TRBD1	few	TRBJ1-6	TGTGCCAGCAGCCGGAAGGGACAGAATAATTCACCCCTCCACTTT	CASSRKGQNNSPLHF
TRBV19	.	.	TRBJ1-2	TGTGCCAGTAGTATAGCCAGGGCGGGCTATGGCTACACCTTC	CASSIARAGYGYTF
TRBV10-3	.	.	TRBJ2-2	TGTGCCATCACGACGACAGCGAACACCGGGGAGCTGTTTTTT	CAITTTANTGELFF
TRBV11-2	.	.	TRBJ2-3	TGTGCCAGCAGCTTAGGGTCAGATACGCAGTATTTT	CASSLGSDTQYF
TRBV27	.	.	TRBJ1-1	TGTGCCAGCAGACAGCGCGGACAGCCAAGCGCTGAAGCTTTCTTT	CASRQRGQPSAEAFF
TRBV7-2	.	few	TRBJ2-5	TGTGCCAGCAGCTTGGGACTTCCTCAACAAGAGACCCAGTACTTC	CASSLGLPQQETQYF
TRBV19	.	.	TRBJ1-1	TGTGCCAGTAGCGATCGGGGCATGGACACTGAAGCTTTCTTT	CASSDRGMDTEAFF
TRBV28	.	.	TRBJ2-7	TGTGCCAGCAGCCACAGGTTTATAACCTCCTACGAGCAGTACTTC	CASSHRFITSYEQYF
TRBV6-6	.	.	TRBJ2-7	TGTGCCAGCCAAGGACACCTCGCCTACGAGCAGTACTTC	CASQGHLAYEQYF
TRBV2	.	once	TRBJ2-7	TGTGCCAGCAGTCAAGGACTGGGAGTACCCTACGAGCAGTACTTC	CASSQGLGVPYEQYF
TRBV7-2	.	.	TRBJ2-1	TGTGCCAGCAGCTTAGATGGACTTACCTCGGATGAGCAGTTCTTC	CASSLDGLTSDEQFF
TRBV5-1	TRBD1	many	TRBJ1-2	TGCGCCAGCACCTTCGGACAGGGGGAATCGGGCTACACCTTC	CASTFGQGESGYTF
TRBV11-2	.	few	TRBJ1-1	TGTGCCAGCTCGAGGGGACTGGGGAACACTGAAGCTTTCTTT	CASSRGLGNTEAFF
TRBV10-3	.	.	TRBJ1-2	TGTGCCATCAGTGAGACGGACGGCTATGGCTACACCTTC	CAISETDGYGYTF
TRBV30	.	.	TRBJ2-2	TGTGCCTGGAGTGTACCCCCTGGGGGGTCTTACACCGGGGAGCTGTTTTTT	CAWSVPPGGSYTGELFF
TRBV15	.	.	TRBJ2-1	TGTGCCACCACCGATGGGGGGAGGAAAGTTTGGAATGAGCAGTTCTTC	CATTDGGRKVWNEQFF
TRBV10-3	TRBD2	.	TRBJ2-7	TGTGCCATCAGTGAGTCGTCGACTAGCGGCGGCGAGCAGTACTTC	CAISESSTSGGEQYF
TRBV6-5	.	.	TRBJ1-2	TGTGCCAGCAGTTATCTCACTAGCTATGGCTACACCTTC	CASSYLTSYGYTF
TRBV27	.	few	TRBJ1-1	TGTGCCAGCAGACCACCCGCCCTGACAGGATACACTGAAGCTTTCTTT	CASRPPALTGYTEAFF
TRBV5-1	TRBD1	.	TRBJ1-5	TGCGCCAGCAGCCGGGGACAGGGGGGTCAGCCCCAGCATTTT	CASSRGQGGQPQHF
TRBV7-2	.	.	TRBJ2-7	TGTGCCAGCAGCTTAAATCAGGGGACTTGGGGGTACGAGCAGTACTTC	CASSLNQGTWGYEQYF
TRBV5-4	.	.	TRBJ2-5	TGTGCCAGCACCGAGGGGGGAGGAAAGACCCAGTACTTC	CASTEGGGKTQYF
TRBV7-2	.	.	TRBJ2-7	TGTGCCAGCAGCTTAGGTGCGGGGTACTACGAGCAGTACTTC	CASSLGAGYYEQYF
TRBV19	.	.	TRBJ1-3	TGTGCCAGTAGTGCTTTCAGCTCTGGAAACACCATATATTTT	CASSAFSSGNTIYF
TRBV30	.	.	TRBJ2-5	TGTGCCTGGAGTGTACAAGGCACGGGGAGGGAGACCCAGTACTTC	CAWSVQGTGRETQYF
TRBV27	TRBD1	.	TRBJ2-7	TGTGCCAGCAGGCCGGACAGGGGGCCCTACGAGCAGTACTTC	CASRPDRGPYEQYF
TRBV6-1	TRBD1	.	TRBJ1-4	TGTGCCAGCAGTGGAACAGGGGGCACTAATGAAAAACTGTTTTTT	CASSGTGGTNEKLFF
TRBV7-2	.	once	TRBJ1-4	TGTGCCAGCAGCTGGGTAGGGGGGCGAGAAAAACTGTTTTTT	CASSWVGGREKLFF